Below are 7 T cell receptor beta chains sequenced from a single sample in a study of T cells after yellow fever vaccination. One entry per CDR3 protein results from TCRdb running MiXCR on the 5' RACE reads. In the table there are over 150,000 distinct CDR3 sequences, 6% to 7.5% of which are singletons. Material: CD4+ T cells sorted from PBMCs, obtained 5 to 6 days after the first yellow fever vaccination. These receptor sequences come from a man in his late teens or twenties who received the YFV17D yellow fever vaccine.

This clonotype was recorded at least ten times. This chain connects TRBV18 to TRBJ1-5; D is ambiguous. V was cut by 5 bases and J by 7 bases, with 12 bases left in between. This CDR3 has 13 residues. Germline CDR1 is KGHSH and CDR2 is LQKENI. The chain's CDR3 is CASSKASNQPQHF. The DNA for the CDR3 is TGTGCCAGCTCAAAGGCCAGTAACCAGCCCCAGCATTTT.

This clonotype has a count of ten or more. The J gene is TRBJ2-3, the V gene TRBV12-3 or TRBV12-4, with 12 positions matching TRBD2. Trimming took 5 bases from V and 6 from J; bases not matched to a gene: 9. The CDR3 totals 16 residues. The CDR3, as DNA: TGTGCCAGCAGTCAGCGGGGGCTAGCGGGGGGGGATACGCAGTATTTT. It specifies CASSQRGLAGGDTQYF.

This sequence joins TRBV5-1 and TRBJ2-7; D may be TRBD1 (6 bases). The CDR3 loop spans 15 amino acids. Germline V gene lookup returns CDR1 SGHRS and CDR2 YFSETQ. V lost 0 bases and J 2 bases, leaving 12 bases between the germline ends. In nucleotides, the CDR3 is TGCGCCAGCAGCTTGGAGCCGGGACAAACCTACGAGCAGTACGTC. It encodes CASSLEPGQTYEQYV.

The rearrangement links TRBV6-2 or TRBV6-3 to TRBJ1-6; D remains ambiguous. Germline V lookup: CDR1 MNHEY, CDR2 SVGEGT. The V end lost 0 bases, the J end lost 10 bases, and 7 bases lay between the germline ends. The length of the CDR3 is 13 residues. DNA of the CDR3: TGTGCCAGCAGTTACTCGAATTGGTCACCCCTCCACTTT. It specifies CASSYSNWSPLHF.

This clonotype was seen many times. J is TRBJ2-3 and V is TRBV3-1; D perhaps matches TRBD2 (5 bases). The CDR3 covers 15 residues. V gave up 4 bases and J gave up 4 bases, with 15 bases separating them. Germline CDR1 is LGHDT and CDR2 is YNNKEL (reference sequence). The CDR3 DNA sequence: TGTGCCAGCAGCCCACGGGAACGGTTGGCAGATACGCAGTATTTT. Translation: CASSPRERLADTQYF.

Points on this clonotype: A junction boundary mismatches the germline segment, possibly from a read error. The chain links TRBV7-2 to TRBJ2-2; weak D call: TRBD1 (7 bases). The V gene's germline CDR1 is SGHTA and CDR2 FQGNSA. The CDR3 is 14 residues long. The CDR3 reads CASSYGGTDGKLFF. Here the CDR3 DNA reads TGTGCCAGCAGCTATGGGGGGACAGACGGGAAGCTGTTTTTT.

The gene calls are TRBV11-2 and TRBJ2-3, with 14 bases identical to TRBD2. The V and J ends lost 7 bases and 1 base, in that order; junction bases with no gene match: 10. This CDR3 comprises 18 residues. The germline gives CDR1 SGHAT, CDR2 FQNNGV. The CDR3 region has the DNA TGTGCCAGCATCGCGACTAGCGGGGGGGCCCCTGGCACAGATACGCAGTATTTT. Amino acids: CASIATSGGAPGTDTQYF.